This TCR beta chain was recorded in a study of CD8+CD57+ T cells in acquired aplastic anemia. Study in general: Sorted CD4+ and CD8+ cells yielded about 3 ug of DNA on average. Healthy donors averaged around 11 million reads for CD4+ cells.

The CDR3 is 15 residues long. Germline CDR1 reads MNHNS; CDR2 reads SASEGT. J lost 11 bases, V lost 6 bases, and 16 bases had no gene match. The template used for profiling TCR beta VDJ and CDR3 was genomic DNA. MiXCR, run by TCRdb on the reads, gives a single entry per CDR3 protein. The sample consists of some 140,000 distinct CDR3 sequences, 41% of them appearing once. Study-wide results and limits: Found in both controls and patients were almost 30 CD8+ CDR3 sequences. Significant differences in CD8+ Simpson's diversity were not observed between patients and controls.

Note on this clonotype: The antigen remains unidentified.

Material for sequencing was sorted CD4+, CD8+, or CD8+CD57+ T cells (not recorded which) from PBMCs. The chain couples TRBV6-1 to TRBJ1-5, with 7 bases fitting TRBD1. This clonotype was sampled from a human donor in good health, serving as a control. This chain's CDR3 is CASRATGAVGKTQHF. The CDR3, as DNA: TGTGCCAGCAGGGCAACAGGGGCAGTAGGAAAGACCCAGCATTTT.